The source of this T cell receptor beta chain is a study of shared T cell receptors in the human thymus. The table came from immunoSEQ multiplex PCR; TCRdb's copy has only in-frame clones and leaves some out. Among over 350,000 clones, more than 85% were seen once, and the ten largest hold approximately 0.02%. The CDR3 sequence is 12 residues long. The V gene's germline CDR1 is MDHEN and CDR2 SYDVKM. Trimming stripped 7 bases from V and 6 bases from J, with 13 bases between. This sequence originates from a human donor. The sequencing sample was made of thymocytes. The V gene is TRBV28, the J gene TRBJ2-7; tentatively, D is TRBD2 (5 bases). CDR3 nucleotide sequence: TGTGCCAGCATTCACCCACTAGGCGAGCAGTACTTC. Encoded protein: CASIHPLGEQYF.